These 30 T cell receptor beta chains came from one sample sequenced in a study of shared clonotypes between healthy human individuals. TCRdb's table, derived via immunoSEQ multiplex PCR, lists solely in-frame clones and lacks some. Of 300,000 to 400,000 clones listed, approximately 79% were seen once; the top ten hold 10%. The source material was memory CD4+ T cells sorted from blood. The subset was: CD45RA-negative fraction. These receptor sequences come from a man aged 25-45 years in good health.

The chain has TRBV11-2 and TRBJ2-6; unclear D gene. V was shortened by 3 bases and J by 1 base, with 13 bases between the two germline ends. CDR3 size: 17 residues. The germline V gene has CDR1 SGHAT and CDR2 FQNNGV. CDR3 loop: CASSFFTDSSGANVLTF. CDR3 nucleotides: TGTGCCAGCAGCTTCTTTACAGATTCATCTGGGGCCAACGTCCTGACTTTC.

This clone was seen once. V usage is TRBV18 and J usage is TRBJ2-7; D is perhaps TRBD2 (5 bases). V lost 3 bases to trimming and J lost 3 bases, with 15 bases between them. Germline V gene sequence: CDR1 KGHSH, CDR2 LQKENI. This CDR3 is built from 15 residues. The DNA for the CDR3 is TGTGCCAGCTCACCTATTGGGCGAGGGAACTACGAGCAGTACTTC. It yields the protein CASSPIGRGNYEQYF.

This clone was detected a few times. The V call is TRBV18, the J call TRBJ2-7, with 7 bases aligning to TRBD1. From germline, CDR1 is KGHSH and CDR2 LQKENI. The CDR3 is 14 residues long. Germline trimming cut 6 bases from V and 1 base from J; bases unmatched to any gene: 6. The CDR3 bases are TGTGCCAGCTCGACAGGGCTTGTATCCTACGAGCAGTACTTC. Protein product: CASSTGLVSYEQYF.

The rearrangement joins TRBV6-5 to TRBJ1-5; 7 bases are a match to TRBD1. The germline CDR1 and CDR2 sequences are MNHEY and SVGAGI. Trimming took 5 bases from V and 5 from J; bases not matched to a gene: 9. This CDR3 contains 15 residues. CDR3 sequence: CASSAGGPIDQPQHF. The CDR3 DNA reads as TGTGCCAGCAGTGCAGGGGGTCCAATCGATCAGCCCCAGCATTTT.

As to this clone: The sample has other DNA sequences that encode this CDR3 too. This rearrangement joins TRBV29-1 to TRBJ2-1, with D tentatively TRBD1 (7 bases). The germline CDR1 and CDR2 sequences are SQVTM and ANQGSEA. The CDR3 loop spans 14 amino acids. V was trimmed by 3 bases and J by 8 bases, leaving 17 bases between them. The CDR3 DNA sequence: TGCAGCGTTGAGGGGGGCAGGGGGGCGGATGAGCAGTTCTTC. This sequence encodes CSVEGGRGADEQFF.

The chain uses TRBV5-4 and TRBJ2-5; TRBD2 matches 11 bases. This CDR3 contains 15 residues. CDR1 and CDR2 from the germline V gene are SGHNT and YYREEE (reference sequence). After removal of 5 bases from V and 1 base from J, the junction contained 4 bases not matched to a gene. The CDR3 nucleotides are TGTGCCAGCAGAGGGACTAGCGGCTTCCAAGAGACCCAGTACTTC. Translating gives CASRGTSGFQETQYF.

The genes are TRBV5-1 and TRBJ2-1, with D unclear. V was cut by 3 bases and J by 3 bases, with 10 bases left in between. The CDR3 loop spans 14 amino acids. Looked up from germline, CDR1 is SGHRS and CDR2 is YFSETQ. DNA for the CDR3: TGCGCCAGCAGCTCTGTGATAAACTACAATGAGCAGTTCTTC. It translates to CASSSVINYNEQFF.

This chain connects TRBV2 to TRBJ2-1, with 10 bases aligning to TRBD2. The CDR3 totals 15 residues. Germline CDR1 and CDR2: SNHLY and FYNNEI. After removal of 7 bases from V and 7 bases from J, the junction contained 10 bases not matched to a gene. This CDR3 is CASTRTSGYINEQFF. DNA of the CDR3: TGTGCCAGCACCCGGACTAGCGGATATATTAATGAGCAGTTCTTC.

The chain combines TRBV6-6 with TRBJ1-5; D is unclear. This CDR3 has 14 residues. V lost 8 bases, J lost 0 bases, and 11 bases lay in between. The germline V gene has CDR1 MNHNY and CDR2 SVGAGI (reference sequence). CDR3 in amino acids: CASRRVDSNQPQHF. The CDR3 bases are TGTGCCAGCCGAAGGGTAGATAGCAATCAGCCCCAGCATTTT.

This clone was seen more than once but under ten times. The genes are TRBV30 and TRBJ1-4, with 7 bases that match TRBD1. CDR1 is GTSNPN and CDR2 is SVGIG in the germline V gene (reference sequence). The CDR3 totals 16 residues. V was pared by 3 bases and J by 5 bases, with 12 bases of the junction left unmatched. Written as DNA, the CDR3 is TGTGCCTGGAGCCGATATTCCGGGACAGTGAATGAAAAACTGTTTTTT. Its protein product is CAWSRYSGTVNEKLFF.

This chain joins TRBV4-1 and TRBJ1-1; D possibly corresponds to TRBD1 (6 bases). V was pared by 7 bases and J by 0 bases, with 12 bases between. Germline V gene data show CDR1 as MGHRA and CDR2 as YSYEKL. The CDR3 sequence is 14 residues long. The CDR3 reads CASKLGDMNTEAFF. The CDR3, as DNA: TGCGCCAGCAAATTGGGGGACATGAACACTGAAGCTTTCTTT.

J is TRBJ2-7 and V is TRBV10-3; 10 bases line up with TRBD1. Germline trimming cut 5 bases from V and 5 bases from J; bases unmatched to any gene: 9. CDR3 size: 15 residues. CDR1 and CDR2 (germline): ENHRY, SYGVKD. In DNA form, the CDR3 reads TGTGCCATCAGTCCCGCTGGGACAGGGGACCACGAGCAGTACTTC. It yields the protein CAISPAGTGDHEQYF.

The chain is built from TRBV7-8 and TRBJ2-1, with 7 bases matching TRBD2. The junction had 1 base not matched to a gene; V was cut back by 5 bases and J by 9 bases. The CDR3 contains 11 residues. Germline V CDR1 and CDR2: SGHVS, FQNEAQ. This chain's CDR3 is CASSTGGEQFF. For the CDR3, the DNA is TGTGCCAGCAGCACGGGGGGTGAGCAGTTCTTC.

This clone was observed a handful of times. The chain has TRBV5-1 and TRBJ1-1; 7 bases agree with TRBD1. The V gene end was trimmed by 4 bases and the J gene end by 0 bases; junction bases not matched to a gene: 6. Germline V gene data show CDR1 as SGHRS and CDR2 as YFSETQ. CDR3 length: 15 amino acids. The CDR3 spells CASSLTGNMNTEAFF. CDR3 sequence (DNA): TGCGCCAGCAGCCTGACAGGGAACATGAACACTGAAGCTTTCTTT.

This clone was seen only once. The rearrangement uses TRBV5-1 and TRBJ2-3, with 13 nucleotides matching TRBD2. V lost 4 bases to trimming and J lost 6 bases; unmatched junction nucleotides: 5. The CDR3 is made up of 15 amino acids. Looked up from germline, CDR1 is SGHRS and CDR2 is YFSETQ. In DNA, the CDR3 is TGCGCCAGCAGCGCGGGACTAGCGGGAATGGATACGCAGTATTTT. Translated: CASSAGLAGMDTQYF.

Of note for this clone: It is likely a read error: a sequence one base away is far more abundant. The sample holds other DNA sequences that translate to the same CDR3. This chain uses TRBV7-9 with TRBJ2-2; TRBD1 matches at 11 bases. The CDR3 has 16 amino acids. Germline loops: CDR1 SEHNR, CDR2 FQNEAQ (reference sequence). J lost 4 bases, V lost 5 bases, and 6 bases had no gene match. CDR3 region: CASSPRTGGLTGELFF. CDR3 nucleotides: TGTGCCAGCAGCCCAAGGACAGGGGGCCTCACCGGGGAGCTGTTTTTT.

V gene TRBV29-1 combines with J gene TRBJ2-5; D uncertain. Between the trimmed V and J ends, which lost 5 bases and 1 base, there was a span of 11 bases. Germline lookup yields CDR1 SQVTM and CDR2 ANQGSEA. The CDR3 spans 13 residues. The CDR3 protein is CSVTTTIQETQYF. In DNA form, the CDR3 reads TGCAGCGTTACGACAACGATCCAAGAGACCCAGTACTTC. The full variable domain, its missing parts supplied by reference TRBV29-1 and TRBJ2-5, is SAVISQKPSRDICQRGTSLTIQCQVDSQVTMMFWYRQQPGQSLTLIATANQGSEATYESGFVIDKFPISRPNLTFSTLTVSNMSPEDSSIYLCSVTTTIQETQYFGPGTRLLVL.

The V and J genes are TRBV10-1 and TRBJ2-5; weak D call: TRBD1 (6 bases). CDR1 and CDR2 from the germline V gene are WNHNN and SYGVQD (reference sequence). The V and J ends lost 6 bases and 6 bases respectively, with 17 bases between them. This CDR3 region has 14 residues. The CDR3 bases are TGCGCCAGCAGCTCCGGAACAGGGCGACAGACCCAGTACTTC. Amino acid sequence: CASSSGTGRQTQYF.

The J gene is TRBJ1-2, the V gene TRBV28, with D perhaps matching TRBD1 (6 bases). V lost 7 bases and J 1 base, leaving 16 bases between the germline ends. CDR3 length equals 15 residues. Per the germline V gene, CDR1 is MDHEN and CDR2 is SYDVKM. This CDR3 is CASTLGGGGNYGYTF. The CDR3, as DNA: TGTGCCAGCACCTTAGGAGGAGGGGGTAACTATGGCTACACCTTC.

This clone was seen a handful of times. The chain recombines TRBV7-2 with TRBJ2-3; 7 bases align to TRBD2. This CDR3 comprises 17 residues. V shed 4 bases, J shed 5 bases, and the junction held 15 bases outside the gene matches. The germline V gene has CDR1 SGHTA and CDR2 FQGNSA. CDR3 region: CASSSPEVAGPKDTQYF. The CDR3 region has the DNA TGTGCCAGCAGCTCCCCCGAGGTAGCGGGCCCCAAAGATACGCAGTATTTT.

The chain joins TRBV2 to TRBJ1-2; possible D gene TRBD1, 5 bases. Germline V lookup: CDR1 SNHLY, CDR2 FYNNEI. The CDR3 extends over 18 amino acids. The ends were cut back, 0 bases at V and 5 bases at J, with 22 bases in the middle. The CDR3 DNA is TGTGCCAGCAGTGAAGCGCGTGCCGGGACCAGCTCATTTTATGGCTACACCTTC. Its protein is CASSEARAGTSSFYGYTF.

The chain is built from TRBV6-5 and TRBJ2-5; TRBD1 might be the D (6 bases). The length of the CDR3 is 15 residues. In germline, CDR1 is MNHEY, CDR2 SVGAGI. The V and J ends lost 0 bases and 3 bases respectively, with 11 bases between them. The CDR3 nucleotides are TGTGCCAGCAGTTACTCCGGGACAACTAAAGAGACCCAGTACTTC. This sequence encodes CASSYSGTTKETQYF.

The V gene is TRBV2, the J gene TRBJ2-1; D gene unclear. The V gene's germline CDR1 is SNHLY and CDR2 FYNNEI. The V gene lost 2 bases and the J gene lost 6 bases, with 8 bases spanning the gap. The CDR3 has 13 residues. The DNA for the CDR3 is TGTGCCAGCAGTGAACATTCCATCAATGAGCAGTTCTTC. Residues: CASSEHSINEQFF.

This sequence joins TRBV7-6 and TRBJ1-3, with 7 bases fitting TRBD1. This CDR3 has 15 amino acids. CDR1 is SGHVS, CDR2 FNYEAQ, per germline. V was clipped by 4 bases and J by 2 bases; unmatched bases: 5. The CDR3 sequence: CASSWRQGTGNTIYF. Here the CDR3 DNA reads TGTGCCAGCAGCTGGAGACAGGGAACTGGAAACACCATATATTTT.

The chain's CDR3 is CASSLGPPSYNEQFF. The CDR3 nucleotides read TGTGCCAGCAGCCTGGGCCCTCCCTCCTACAATGAGCAGTTCTTC. The gene calls are TRBV7-3 and TRBJ2-1, with unresolved D. Germline CDR1 and CDR2: SGHTA and FQGTGA. The CDR3 is made up of 15 amino acids. Trimming removed 5 bases from V and 0 bases from J, with 11 bases in between. The entire variable domain, with the rest obtained from reference TRBV7-3 and TRBJ2-1, is as follows: GAGVSQTPSNKVTEKGKYVELRCDPISGHTALYWYRQSLGQGPEFLIYFQGTGAADDSGLPNDRFFAVRPEGSVSTLKIQRTERGDSAVYLCASSLGPPSYNEQFFGPGTRLTVL.

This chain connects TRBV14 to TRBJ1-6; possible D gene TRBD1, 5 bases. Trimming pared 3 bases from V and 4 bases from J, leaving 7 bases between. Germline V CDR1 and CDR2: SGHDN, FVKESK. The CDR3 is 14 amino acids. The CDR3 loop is CASSQTAYNSPLHF. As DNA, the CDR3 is TGTGCCAGCAGCCAGACAGCGTATAATTCACCCCTCCACTTT.

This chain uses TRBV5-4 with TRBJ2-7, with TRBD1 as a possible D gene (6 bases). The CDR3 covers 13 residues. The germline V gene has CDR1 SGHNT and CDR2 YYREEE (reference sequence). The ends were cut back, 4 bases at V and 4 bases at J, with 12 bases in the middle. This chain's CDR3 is CASSTGTQYEQYF. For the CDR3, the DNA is TGTGCCAGCAGCACGGGGACACAGTACGAGCAGTACTTC.

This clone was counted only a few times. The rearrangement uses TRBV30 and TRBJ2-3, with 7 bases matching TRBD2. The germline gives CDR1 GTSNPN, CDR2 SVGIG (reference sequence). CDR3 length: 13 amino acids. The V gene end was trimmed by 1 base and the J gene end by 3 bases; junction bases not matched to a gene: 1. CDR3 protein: CAWSEAGTDTQYF. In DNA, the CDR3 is TGTGCCTGGAGTGAAGCGGGAACAGATACGCAGTATTTT.

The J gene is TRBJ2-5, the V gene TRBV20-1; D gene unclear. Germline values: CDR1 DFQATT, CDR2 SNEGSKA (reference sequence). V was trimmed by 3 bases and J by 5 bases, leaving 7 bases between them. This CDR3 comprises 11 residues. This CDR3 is CSASWSETQYF. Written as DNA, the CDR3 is TGCAGTGCTAGTTGGTCGGAGACCCAGTACTTC.

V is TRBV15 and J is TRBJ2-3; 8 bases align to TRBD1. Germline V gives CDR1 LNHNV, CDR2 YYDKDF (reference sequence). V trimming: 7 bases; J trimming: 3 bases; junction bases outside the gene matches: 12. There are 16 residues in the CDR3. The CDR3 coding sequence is TGTGCCACCACCGAGGGGACAGGCGGTGGTACAGATACGCAGTATTTT. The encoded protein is CATTEGTGGGTDTQYF.